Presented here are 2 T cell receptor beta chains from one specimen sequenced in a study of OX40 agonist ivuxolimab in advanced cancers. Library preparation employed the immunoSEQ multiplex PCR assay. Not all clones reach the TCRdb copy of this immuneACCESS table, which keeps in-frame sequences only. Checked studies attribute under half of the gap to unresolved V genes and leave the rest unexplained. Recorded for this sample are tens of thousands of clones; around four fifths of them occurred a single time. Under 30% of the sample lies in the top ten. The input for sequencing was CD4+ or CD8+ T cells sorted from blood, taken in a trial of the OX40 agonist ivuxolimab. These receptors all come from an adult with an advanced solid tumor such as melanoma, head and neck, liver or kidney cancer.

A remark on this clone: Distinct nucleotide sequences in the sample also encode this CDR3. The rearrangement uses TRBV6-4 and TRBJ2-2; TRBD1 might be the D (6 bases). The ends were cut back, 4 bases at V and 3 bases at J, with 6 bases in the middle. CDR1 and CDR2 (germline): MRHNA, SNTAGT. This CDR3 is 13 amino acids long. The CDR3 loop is CASSAGDTGELFF. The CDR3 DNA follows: TGTGCCAGCAGTGCAGGGGACACCGGGGAGCTGTTTTTT.

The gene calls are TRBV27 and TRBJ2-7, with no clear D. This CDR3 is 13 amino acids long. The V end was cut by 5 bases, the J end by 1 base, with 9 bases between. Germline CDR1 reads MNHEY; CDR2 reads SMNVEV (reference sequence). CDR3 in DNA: TGTGCCAGCAGTCTCAGGCATTCCTACGAGCAGTACTTC. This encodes CASSLRHSYEQYF.